Below, 18 T cell receptor beta chains from the same sample are listed, as sequenced in a study of shared clonotypes between healthy human individuals. This table comes from immunoSEQ multiplex PCR, and its TCRdb copy is limited to in-frame clones, with some not included. The sample consists of around 600,000 clones, about 96% of them appearing once. Material for sequencing was naive CD4+ T cells sorted from blood. Subset meaning: CD45RA+ positively selected. The receptors originated from a woman aged 25 to 45 in good health.

This chain joins TRBV7-2 and TRBJ2-1; D ambiguous. From germline, CDR1 is SGHTA and CDR2 FQGNSA. There are 15 residues in the CDR3. Trimming removed 0 bases at V and 7 bases at J, with 13 bases between. CDR3 region: CASSLALSGTNEQFF. CDR3 coding DNA: TGTGCCAGCAGCTTAGCGCTGTCGGGCACTAATGAGCAGTTCTTC.

The genes are TRBV2 and TRBJ2-2; weak D call: TRBD1 (6 bases). Germline values: CDR1 SNHLY, CDR2 FYNNEI. V dropped 8 bases and J dropped 4 bases, with 17 bases sitting between them. The CDR3 length is 15 residues. The CDR3 here is CASRQTGFSTGELFF. The CDR3, as DNA: TGTGCCAGCCGACAAACAGGGTTTTCCACCGGGGAGCTGTTTTTT.

The rearrangement links TRBV18 to TRBJ2-3; 7 nucleotides match TRBD2. J gave up 3 bases and V 3 bases, and 9 bases lay outside the gene matches. The CDR3 covers 16 residues. Germline-derived CDR1 and CDR2 are KGHSH and LQKENI. CDR3 coding DNA: TGTGCCAGCTCACCGACAAAGGGAGGGCGAACAGATACGCAGTATTTT. It yields the protein CASSPTKGGRTDTQYF. Combining the CDR3 with reference TRBV18 and TRBJ2-3 gives the whole variable domain NAGVMQNPRHLVRRRGQEARLRCSPMKGHSHVYWYRQLPEEGLKFMVYLQKENIIDESGMPKERFSAEFPKEGPSILRIQQVVRGDSAAYFCASSPTKGGRTDTQYFGPGTRLTVL.

This clone is a singleton in its sample. This rearrangement joins TRBV29-1 to TRBJ2-7, with 11 bases lining up with TRBD2. V gave up 6 bases and J gave up 2 bases; unmatched junction bases: 9. The CDR3 loop spans 15 amino acids. CDR1 is SQVTM and CDR2 is ANQGSEA in the germline V gene. DNA of the CDR3: TGCAGCGTGGTGACTAGCGGGATAATTACCTACGAGCAGTACTTC. Residues: CSVVTSGIITYEQYF.

The chain uses TRBV12-5 and TRBJ2-3, with D possibly TRBD1 on 5 matching bases. V was clipped by 0 bases and J by 3 bases, with 10 bases between them. Germline values: CDR1 LGHNT, CDR2 FRNRAP. This CDR3 contains 15 residues. The CDR3 coding sequence is TGTGCTAGTGGTTTGGTTCAGGGCGGAACAGATACGCAGTATTTT. It specifies CASGLVQGGTDTQYF.

The genes are TRBV5-6 and TRBJ2-3, with a weak D call TRBD2 (6 bases). The CDR3 totals 16 residues. Trimming cost V 1 base and J 5 bases, with 17 bases left between them. The germline CDR1 and CDR2 sequences are SGHDT and YYEEEE. This CDR3 is CASSLTELVRGDTQYF. The CDR3 coding sequence is TGTGCCAGCAGCTTGACGGAGCTAGTGCGGGGAGATACGCAGTATTTT. Together with reference TRBV5-6 and TRBJ2-3, the CDR3 gives the full variable domain: DAGVTQSPTHLIKTRGQQVTLRCSPKSGHDTVSWYQQALGQGPQFIFQYYEEEERQRGNFPDRFSGHQFPNYSSELNVNALLLGDSALYLCASSLTELVRGDTQYFGPGTRLTVL.

This chain links TRBV11-3 with TRBJ2-3; 12 bases are a match to TRBD2. In germline, CDR1 is SGHNT, CDR2 YENEEA. CDR3 length equals 15 residues. Trimming at V came to 5 bases and at J to 3 bases, leaving 3 bases not matched to a gene. The CDR3 is CASSLAGGPTDTQYF. Written as DNA, the CDR3 is TGTGCCAGCAGCCTAGCGGGAGGGCCAACAGATACGCAGTATTTT.

This clone was counted between two and nine times. Other nucleotide sequences in the sample specify the same CDR3. J is TRBJ1-1 and V is TRBV18; weak D call: TRBD1 (6 bases). Trimming cost V 3 bases and J 1 base, with 6 bases left between them. The germline V gene encodes CDR1 KGHSH and CDR2 LQKENI. CDR3 length: 13 residues. DNA for the CDR3: TGTGCCAGCTCACCGACAGGGAACACTGAAGCTTTCTTT. As protein: CASSPTGNTEAFF.

The chain recombines TRBV25-1 with TRBJ1-6; D remains unclear. The V end was cut by 3 bases, the J end by 12 bases, with 9 bases between. From germline, CDR1 is MGHDK and CDR2 SYGVNS. The CDR3 is 12 amino acids. This chain's CDR3 is CASSDPGRPLHF. CDR3 DNA sequence: TGTGCCAGCAGTGACCCCGGGAGACCCCTCCACTTT.

The chain is built from TRBV4-1 and TRBJ2-1, with TRBD2 identical over 11 bases. Germline CDR1 is MGHRA and CDR2 is YSYEKL. The CDR3 covers 17 residues. Trimming took 5 bases from V and 2 from J; bases not matched to a gene: 8. CDR3 loop: CASSERLAGRTYNEQFF. The CDR3 DNA sequence: TGCGCCAGCAGCGAACGACTAGCGGGAAGAACCTACAATGAGCAGTTCTTC.

In DNA, the CDR3 is TGTGCCAGCAGTCCGTCCCGGGACAGGGGCCGGAACACCGGGGAGCTGTTTTTT. It is translated as CASSPSRDRGRNTGELFF. The chain is built from TRBV27 and TRBJ2-2, with TRBD1 identical over 10 bases. This CDR3 has 18 amino acids. V was pared by 5 bases and J by 1 base, with 10 bases of the junction left unmatched. Germline CDR1 MNHEY, CDR2 SMNVEV (reference sequence).

This rearrangement joins TRBV7-2 to TRBJ2-2; 14 positions agree with TRBD2. The CDR3 extends over 18 amino acids. Germline V lookup: CDR1 SGHTA, CDR2 FQGNSA. The V and J ends lost 3 bases and 6 bases, in that order; junction bases with no gene match: 9. Here the CDR3 reads CASSFAPGLAGAAGELFF. The CDR3, as DNA: TGTGCCAGCAGCTTCGCGCCGGGACTAGCGGGAGCGGCCGGGGAGCTGTTTTTT.

The gene calls are TRBV5-1 and TRBJ2-3, with TRBD2 matching 7 bases. Per germline, CDR1 SGHRS and CDR2 YFSETQ. V lost 3 bases, J lost 5 bases, and 6 bases stayed unmatched. CDR3 length equals 14 residues. The CDR3 spells CASSYPPSGDTQYF. CDR3 sequence (DNA): TGCGCCAGCAGCTACCCTCCTAGCGGAGATACGCAGTATTTT.

V gene TRBV5-1 combines with J gene TRBJ2-7, with TRBD2 matching over 11 bases. Germline assignment: CDR1 SGHRS and CDR2 YFSETQ. V trimming: 2 bases; J trimming: 1 base; junction bases outside the gene matches: 2. The CDR3 covers 15 residues. CDR3 protein: CASSFRLAGSYEQYF. CDR3 sequence (DNA): TGCGCCAGCAGCTTCCGACTAGCGGGGTCCTACGAGCAGTACTTC.

The chain recombines TRBV5-1 with TRBJ1-2, with TRBD1 matching 7 bases. CDR3 size: 15 residues. Germline V gene lookup returns CDR1 SGHRS and CDR2 YFSETQ. The V gene end was trimmed by 4 bases and the J gene end by 4 bases; junction bases not matched to a gene: 10. The CDR3 nucleotides are TGCGCCAGCAGCCCAGGGGGACAGTCGATCTATGGCTACACCTTC. This codes for CASSPGGQSIYGYTF.

The chain recombines TRBV7-8 with TRBJ2-2; D may be TRBD1 or TRBD2 (5 bases each). The CDR3 contains 18 residues. V was clipped by 6 bases and J by 2 bases, with 22 bases between them. Looked up from germline, CDR1 is SGHVS and CDR2 is FQNEAQ. CDR3 coding DNA: TGTGCCAGCAGACGGGACCCCACTTATAGGGCTAACACCGGGGAGCTGTTTTTT. It encodes CASRRDPTYRANTGELFF.

This clone was counted once. The chain is built from TRBV18 and TRBJ1-1; no clear D. V lost 1 base and J lost 0, with 3 bases in between. Germline V CDR1 and CDR2: KGHSH, LQKENI. This CDR3 has 13 residues. The CDR3 DNA reads TGTGCCAGCTCACCACTAGTGAACACTGAAGCTTTCTTT. This codes for CASSPLVNTEAFF.

The gene calls are TRBV5-1 and TRBJ2-5; D is ambiguous. Trimming left V 1 base short and J 2 bases short, with 6 bases between. Germline V gene data show CDR1 as SGHRS and CDR2 as YFSETQ. This CDR3 has 13 residues. The CDR3 DNA is TGCGCCAGCAGCTTGTTTTCGCAAGAGACCCAGTACTTC. It translates to CASSLFSQETQYF. The full variable domain, rest sourced from reference TRBV5-1 and TRBJ2-5, is KAGVTQTPRYLIKTRGQQVTLSCSPISGHRSVSWYQQTPGQGLQFLFEYFSETQRNKGNFPGRFSGRQFSNSRSEMNVSTLELGDSALYLCASSLFSQETQYFGPGTRLLVL.